These 29 T cell receptor beta chains share one sample of origin, sequenced in a study of memory B cells and T cells in multiple sclerosis (dated by TCRdb to the late 2010s). The library was produced with the immunoSEQ multiplex PCR assay. Here the immuneACCESS table is served through TCRdb, limited to in-frame sequences with V and J called. Missing clones are a known gap in these copies; in checked studies unresolved V genes cover under half, and the rest lacks a known reason. The sample records approximately 14,000 clones, about 70% of which are singletons. In total, the top ten clones hold about 2.5% of the sample. Sequencing was performed on memory (CD45RO+) CD4+ T cells from blood. In light of the paper, this sample's cell subset or site label describes: CD45RO+ memory T cells sorted from peripheral blood. All receptors come from a human donor with multiple sclerosis.

The chain has TRBV11-1 and TRBJ2-7, with D possibly being TRBD2 (5 bases). CDR1 is SGHAT, CDR2 FQDESV, per germline (reference sequence). This CDR3 is built from 15 residues. V was shortened by 0 bases and J by 0 bases, with 9 bases between the two germline ends. The CDR3 sequence is CASSLAPGNSYEQYF. CDR3 sequence (DNA): TGTGCCAGCAGCTTAGCACCGGGGAACTCCTACGAGCAGTACTTC.

V gene TRBV2 combines with J gene TRBJ1-1, with D tentatively TRBD1 (6 bases). Germline CDR1 is SNHLY and CDR2 is FYNNEI. The CDR3 sequence is 16 residues long. The V end lost 6 bases, the J end lost 0 bases, and 17 bases lay between the germline ends. CDR3 bases: TGTGCCAGCAGCAACAGGGTGGGGATCGTGAACACTGAAGCTTTCTTT. This codes for CASSNRVGIVNTEAFF.

Worth noting for this clone: The identical CDR3 is also encoded by other nucleotide sequences in the sample. The V gene is TRBV30, the J gene TRBJ2-1; unclear D gene. The CDR3 has 11 amino acids. Germline V CDR1 and CDR2: GTSNPN, SVGIG (reference sequence). V was clipped by 3 bases and J by 5 bases, with 5 bases between them. The CDR3 sequence is CAWRQDNEQFF. The CDR3 bases are TGTGCCTGGAGGCAGGACAATGAGCAGTTCTTC.

V gene TRBV15 combines with J gene TRBJ2-7; tentative D call: TRBD1 (6 bases). The CDR3 contains 13 residues. V shed 0 bases and J shed 7 bases, with 10 bases lying between them. Germline values: CDR1 LNHNV, CDR2 YYDKDF (reference sequence). Written as DNA, the CDR3 is TGTGCCACCAGCAGAGATGTGGGGACAGAGCAGTACTTC. This gives the protein CATSRDVGTEQYF.

The J gene is TRBJ1-4, the V gene TRBV5-1; TRBD1 matches 7 bases. The junction had 3 bases not matched to a gene; V was cut back by 0 bases and J by 7 bases. CDR3 length equals 14 residues. CDR1 is SGHRS, CDR2 YFSETQ, per germline. CDR3 bases: TGCGCCAGCAGCTTGGGACAGGGCTTTGAAAAACTGTTTTTT. This codes for CASSLGQGFEKLFF.

The gene calls are TRBV5-1 and TRBJ2-3; D remains ambiguous. The CDR3 extends over 14 amino acids. The germline V gene encodes CDR1 SGHRS and CDR2 YFSETQ. Trimming took 0 bases from V and 0 from J, leaving 5 bases between them. CDR3 in amino acids: CASSLGLSTDTQYF. The CDR3 nucleotides read TGCGCCAGCAGCTTGGGACTGAGCACAGATACGCAGTATTTT.

The gene calls are TRBV5-1 and TRBJ2-1; D is possibly TRBD2 (5 bases). Deletions cut 4 bases from V and 0 bases from J, with 5 bases between. The length of the CDR3 is 13 residues. In germline, CDR1 is SGHRS, CDR2 YFSETQ. DNA of the CDR3: TGCGCCAGCAGCGACTACTCCTACAATGAGCAGTTCTTC. This sequence encodes CASSDYSYNEQFF.

The chain employs TRBV7-9 and TRBJ1-2; 7 bases match TRBD1. The CDR3 is 15 amino acids. The germline V gene has CDR1 SEHNR and CDR2 FQNEAQ (reference sequence). Trimming cost V 6 bases and J 2 bases; bases outside gene matches: 9. The CDR3 DNA is TGTGCCAGCAGTGCCACGGACAGGAGAAACTATGGCTACACCTTC. It translates to CASSATDRRNYGYTF.

The chain employs TRBV6-1 and TRBJ2-7, with D unclear. V dropped 3 bases and J dropped 3 bases, with 9 bases sitting between them. CDR3 length: 13 amino acids. Looked up from germline, CDR1 is MNHNS and CDR2 is SASEGT. CDR3 sequence reads: CASSDYTGYEQYF. DNA of the CDR3: TGTGCCAGCAGTGATTACACGGGCTACGAGCAGTACTTC.

J is TRBJ2-1 and V is TRBV5-6; 15 bases are a match to TRBD2. Germline lookup yields CDR1 SGHDT and CDR2 YYEEEE. The CDR3 is 17 amino acids. The junction had 4 bases not matched to a gene; V was cut back by 4 bases and J by 2 bases. Written as DNA, the CDR3 is TGTGCCAGCAGCCCGGGACTAGCGGGAGGCCCCTACAATGAGCAGTTCTTC. Protein: CASSPGLAGGPYNEQFF.

This clone was found a few times. Other DNA variants within this sample encode the same CDR3. V is TRBV9 and J is TRBJ2-7; TRBD2 aligns across 8 bases. The CDR3 length is 14 residues. CDR1 is SGDLS, CDR2 YYNGEE, per germline. V trimming: 2 bases; J trimming: 0 bases; junction bases outside the gene matches: 1. The CDR3: CASSVGLVSYEQYF. The CDR3 region has the DNA TGTGCCAGCAGCGTGGGACTAGTCTCCTACGAGCAGTACTTC.

This clone was counted a few times. This chain uses TRBV28 with TRBJ2-1, with no clear D. Trimming removed 8 bases at V and 0 bases at J, with 8 bases between. Per the germline V gene, CDR1 is MDHEN and CDR2 is SYDVKM. The CDR3 consists of 13 residues. As DNA, the CDR3 is TGTGCCAGCGGGCAGAGCTCCTACAATGAGCAGTTCTTC. This gives the protein CASGQSSYNEQFF. Looking up the rest from reference TRBV28 and TRBJ2-1 gives the full variable domain: DVKVTQSSRYLVKRTGEKVFLECVQDMDHENMFWYRQDPGLGLRLIYFSYDVKMKEKGDIPEGYSVSREKKERFSLILESASTNQTSMYLCASGQSSYNEQFFGPGTRLTVL.

This chain joins TRBV4-2 and TRBJ2-3; 16 positions match TRBD2. CDR1 LGHNA and CDR2 YNFKEQ come from the germline V gene. There are 19 residues in the CDR3. V was clipped by 2 bases and J by 6 bases; unmatched bases: 11. CDR3 DNA: TGTGCCAGCAGCCAACGATCAACCGGGACTAGCGGGGGGGCCGATACGCAGTATTTT. The encoded protein is CASSQRSTGTSGGADTQYF.

The rearrangement uses TRBV29-1 and TRBJ1-2; 9 bases align to TRBD1. Germline assignment: CDR1 SQVTM and CDR2 ANQGSEA. V lost 2 bases, J lost 2 bases, and 3 bases stayed unmatched. The CDR3 extends over 14 amino acids. CDR3 sequence: CSVEPGQGNYGYTF. In nucleotides, the CDR3 is TGCAGCGTTGAACCGGGACAGGGAAACTATGGCTACACCTTC.

This clone was recorded once. The chain carries TRBV19 and TRBJ2-7; tentatively, D is TRBD1 (5 bases). This CDR3 spans 12 amino acids. Trimming shortened V by 10 bases and J by 3 bases, and 13 bases separated the two germline ends. Per germline, CDR1 LNHDA and CDR2 SQIVND (reference sequence). The CDR3 sequence is CATESQGYEQYF. Here the CDR3 DNA reads TGTGCCACCGAATCCCAGGGCTACGAGCAGTACTTC.

V gene TRBV5-6 combines with J gene TRBJ2-3; tentative D call: TRBD2 (5 bases). Germline V CDR1 and CDR2: SGHDT, YYEEEE. Trimming removed 2 bases at V and 1 base at J, with 8 bases between. The CDR3 runs to 14 residues. CDR3 loop: CASSLEAGTDTQYF. DNA for the CDR3: TGTGCCAGCAGCTTAGAAGCGGGCACAGATACGCAGTATTTT.

The chain recombines TRBV5-1 with TRBJ2-5, with 10 nucleotides matching TRBD2. This CDR3 spans 16 amino acids. After removal of 4 bases from V and 3 bases from J, the junction contained 9 bases not matched to a gene. Per germline, CDR1 SGHRS and CDR2 YFSETQ. CDR3 nucleotide sequence: TGCGCCAGCAGCGCCGAGGACACTAGCGGGAAAGAGACCCAGTACTTC. Its protein product is CASSAEDTSGKETQYF.

This clone was observed a few times. The chain couples TRBV10-2 to TRBJ2-3, with unresolved D. Trimming cost V 7 bases and J 4 bases, with 6 bases left between them. The CDR3 has 11 amino acids. CDR1 WSHSY and CDR2 SAAADI come from the germline V gene. The CDR3 DNA reads TGCGCCAGCACTACAGCAGATACGCAGTATTTT. Translation: CASTTADTQYF.

This sequence joins TRBV28 and TRBJ1-5, with TRBD1 matching over 7 bases. The germline CDR1 and CDR2 sequences are MDHEN and SYDVKM. The CDR3 runs to 13 residues. Trimming took 6 bases from V and 2 from J; bases not matched to a gene: 1. CDR3: CASSDRGNQPQHF. The CDR3 region has the DNA TGTGCCAGCAGCGACAGGGGCAATCAGCCCCAGCATTTT.

The CDR3 is CSVSWGPNTGELFF. DNA of the CDR3: TGCAGCGTTTCTTGGGGGCCGAACACCGGGGAGCTGTTTTTT. This rearrangement joins TRBV29-1 to TRBJ2-2; D may be TRBD1 (6 bases). Germline V lookup: CDR1 SQVTM, CDR2 ANQGSEA. CDR3 length: 14 amino acids. V was cut by 5 bases and J by 0 bases, with 10 bases left in between.

The rearrangement joins TRBV9 to TRBJ1-2; a possible D gene is TRBD1 (6 bases). CDR3 size: 14 residues. CDR1 and CDR2 (germline): SGDLS, YYNGEE. Trimming stripped 4 bases from V and 0 bases from J, with 10 bases between. The CDR3 spells CASSPQGSNYGYTF. CDR3 DNA sequence: TGTGCCAGCAGCCCCCAGGGGTCTAACTATGGCTACACCTTC.

V usage is TRBV7-9 and J usage is TRBJ1-5; D ambiguous. Germline CDR1 and CDR2: SEHNR and FQNEAQ (reference sequence). V lost 1 base and J 4 bases, leaving 5 bases between the germline ends. The CDR3 length is 13 residues. The CDR3 DNA is TGTGCCAGCAGCTTAGGCCGGAATCAGCCCCAGCATTTT. This translates into CASSLGRNQPQHF.

DNA of the CDR3: TGTGCCAGCAGACCAACGGGACTAGCGACGTACGAGCAGTACTTC. This translates into CASRPTGLATYEQYF. The chain carries TRBV7-9 and TRBJ2-7, with 10 bases identical to TRBD2. Germline V gene data show CDR1 as SEHNR and CDR2 as FQNEAQ (reference sequence). Trimming cost V 6 bases and J 4 bases; bases outside gene matches: 9. The CDR3 contains 15 residues.

This clone is labeled as medium-sized. The chain has TRBV6-6 and TRBJ2-5; D ambiguous. V lost 6 bases and J 5 bases, leaving 7 bases between the germline ends. Germline V lookup: CDR1 MNHNY, CDR2 SVGAGI (reference sequence). This CDR3 comprises 11 residues. DNA of the CDR3: TGTGCCAGCAGGCAGGTGGAGACCCAGTACTTC. Amino acids: CASRQVETQYF.

V and J are TRBV6-1 and TRBJ2-7, with D maybe TRBD2 (6 bases). Germline loops: CDR1 MNHNS, CDR2 SASEGT. The V and J ends lost 1 base and 0 bases respectively, with 10 bases between them. CDR3 length equals 15 residues. In DNA form, the CDR3 reads TGTGCCAGCAGTGAAGTTGGGGGGAGCTCCTACGAGCAGTACTTC. Translating gives CASSEVGGSSYEQYF.

This clone was seen just once. V is TRBV30 and J is TRBJ2-7; 7 bases map to TRBD2. This CDR3 has 14 amino acids. Germline lookup yields CDR1 GTSNPN and CDR2 SVGIG (reference sequence). With V trimmed by 2 bases and J by 9 bases, 13 bases remained unmatched. CDR3 nucleotide sequence: TGTGCCTGGAGTCCCTCCGGGACTAAGGTGAGGCAGTACTTC. It encodes CAWSPSGTKVRQYF.

This clone was recorded only once. The chain combines TRBV30 with TRBJ1-5; 8 bases line up with TRBD1. The CDR3 spans 14 residues. Germline V CDR1 and CDR2: GTSNPN, SVGIG (reference sequence). Trimming at V came to 1 base and at J to 2 bases, leaving 1 base not matched to a gene. CDR3 in amino acids: CAWSGGQGNQPQHF. DNA of the CDR3: TGTGCCTGGAGTGGGGGACAGGGCAATCAGCCCCAGCATTTT.

This rearrangement joins TRBV7-3 to TRBJ2-1, with 8 bases lining up with TRBD2. Unmatched junction bases numbered 8, after V lost 6 bases and J lost 4 bases. Germline lookup yields CDR1 SGHTA and CDR2 FQGTGA. The CDR3 sequence is 15 residues long. The DNA of the CDR3 is TGTGCCAGCAGTTCCGGGACTAGTCTTTACAATGAGCAGTTCTTC. This gives the protein CASSSGTSLYNEQFF.

This clone appeared a single time. V and J are TRBV10-3 and TRBJ1-2; the D gene is possibly TRBD1 (6 bases). This CDR3 is built from 14 residues. Germline-derived CDR1 and CDR2 are ENHRY and SYGVKD. The ends were cut back, 2 bases at V and 4 bases at J, with 11 bases in the middle. CDR3 bases: TGTGCCATCAGTGAGAGTGGACAGCCCTATGGCTACACCTTC. Amino acids: CAISESGQPYGYTF.